The 13 T cell receptor beta chains listed next were all sequenced from one sample in a study of CD8+CD57+ T cells in acquired aplastic anemia. The sequenced patients had an expansion of CD8+CD57+ cells seen by flow cytometry. Genomic DNA, serving as template, underwent TCR beta VDJ and CDR3 profiling. In TCRdb, the reads were re-called with MiXCR into one record per CDR3 protein. Of 400,000 to 600,000 distinct CDR3 sequences in the sample, more than 25% were seen once. Sample: sorted CD4+, CD8+, or CD8+CD57+ T cells (not recorded which) from PBMCs. The receptors shown here come from a human donor with aplastic anemia.

The chain joins TRBV10-3 to TRBJ2-5; 9 positions match TRBD2. The CDR3 has 17 residues. Germline CDR1 ENHRY, CDR2 SYGVKD. Trimming cost V 8 bases and J 2 bases; bases outside gene matches: 15. CDR3 region: CAIVAAPTSGVQETQYF. Written as DNA, the CDR3 is TGTGCCATCGTTGCAGCCCCGACTAGCGGAGTACAAGAGACCCAGTACTTC.

The CDR3 coding sequence is TGTGCCATCAGTGGAATACAGGGCTACGAGCAGTACTTC. This codes for CAISGIQGYEQYF. This rearrangement joins TRBV10-3 to TRBJ2-7; a weak D match, TRBD1 (6 bases). The CDR3 consists of 13 residues. Trimming stripped 4 bases from V and 3 bases from J, with 10 bases between. Germline V gene lookup returns CDR1 ENHRY and CDR2 SYGVKD.

This clonotype was counted many times. At one end, the junction sequence differs from germline, possibly due to a read error. The V and J genes are TRBV7-7 and TRBJ2-5; 10 bases map to TRBD2. Germline CDR1 and CDR2: SSHAT and FNYEAQ (reference sequence). The CDR3 is made up of 16 amino acids. In DNA form, the CDR3 reads TGTGCTAGCAGCTCGGGTCTAGCGGGGGCCTTGGAGACCCAGTACTTC. This codes for CASSSGLAGALETQYF.

Comments on this clonotype: A much larger clone lies a single base off, so this may be a read error. The V gene is TRBV2, the J gene TRBJ2-2; D unresolved. This CDR3 region has 11 residues. The V gene's germline CDR1 is SNHLY and CDR2 FYNNEI. Written as DNA, the CDR3 is TGTGCCAGCAGTGAATTTAAGGAGATGTTTTTT. The encoded protein is CASSEFKEMFF.

The gene calls are TRBV2 and TRBJ2-7, with TRBD1 matching over 10 bases. Germline CDR1 reads SNHLY; CDR2 reads FYNNEI. Trimming cost V 7 bases and J 7 bases; bases outside gene matches: 10. This CDR3 has 14 residues. CDR3 bases: TGTGCCAGCAAATACGACAGGGGGCTGGGTGAGCAGTACTTC. Residues: CASKYDRGLGEQYF.

J is TRBJ2-1 and V is TRBV6-1, with 8 bases fitting TRBD1. V lost 3 bases and J lost 7; bases outside the gene matches: 8. This CDR3 has 15 residues. Germline CDR1 and CDR2: MNHNS and SASEGT. The CDR3 DNA follows: TGTGCCAGCAGTGATAAGTACAGGGGGATGAATGAGCAGTTCTTC. It encodes CASSDKYRGMNEQFF.

J is TRBJ2-7 and V is TRBV20-1, with a tentative D call TRBD2 (6 bases). Germline-derived CDR1 and CDR2 are DFQATT and SNEGSKA (reference sequence). V lost 3 bases, J lost 3 bases, and 21 bases lay in between. The CDR3 has 16 amino acids. The CDR3 region is CSASSWSGRSLYEQYF. CDR3 in DNA: TGCAGTGCTAGTTCTTGGTCAGGGAGGTCCCTCTACGAGCAGTACTTC.

The chain recombines TRBV7-2 with TRBJ2-1; TRBD2 aligns across 15 bases. The CDR3 has 15 amino acids. Germline V CDR1 and CDR2: SGHTA, FQGNSA. V was clipped by 1 base and J by 9 bases; unmatched bases: 1. The CDR3 is CASSLEGLAGGEQFF. In DNA, the CDR3 is TGTGCCAGCAGCTTAGAGGGACTAGCGGGGGGTGAGCAGTTCTTC.

This clonotype was found a few times. A much more abundant neighbour one base away suggests this may be a read error. The V gene is TRBV29-1, the J gene TRBJ2-7; 11 nucleotides agree with TRBD1. Unmatched junction bases numbered 6, after V lost 7 bases and J lost 4 bases. Germline V lookup: CDR1 SQVTM, CDR2 ANQGSEA. The CDR3 totals 13 residues. CDR3 bases: TGCAGCGCCGGGGACAGGGGGTGTTACGAGCAGTACTTC. Protein product: CSAGDRGCYEQYF.

On this clonotype: A clone one base away is much larger, so this may be a read error. DNA of the CDR3: TGCAGTGCTTCGACAAGCTATAATTCACCCCTCCACTTT. This encodes CSASTSYNSPLHF. The chain is built from TRBV20-1 and TRBJ1-6; D not resolved. Trimming shortened V by 5 bases and J by 3 bases, and 8 bases separated the two germline ends. Germline V gene lookup returns CDR1 DFQATT and CDR2 SNEGSKA (reference sequence). The CDR3 loop spans 13 amino acids.

As regards this clonotype: The germline gene is not matched at one end of the junction; a read error may be the cause. CDR3 loop: CASSPNGQGAFNEQYF. CDR3 DNA: TGTGCCAGCTCACCGAACGGACAGGGGGCTTTCAACGAGCAGTACTTC. This rearrangement joins TRBV10-2 to TRBJ2-7; the match to TRBD1 covers 11 bases. Germline CDR1 reads WSHSY; CDR2 reads SAAADI. The CDR3 is 16 amino acids.

This clonotype was seen a few times. This chain uses TRBV5-1 with TRBJ1-1; no clear D. The CDR3 consists of 14 residues. Trimming left V 0 bases short and J 2 bases short, with 8 bases between. The germline V gene has CDR1 SGHRS and CDR2 YFSETQ. The CDR3 region has the DNA TGCGCCAGCAGCTTGGTTTCAGCAAACACTGAAGCTTTCTTT. This gives the protein CASSLVSANTEAFF.

The rearrangement uses TRBV5-4 and TRBJ2-7; weak D call: TRBD1 (6 bases). V was clipped by 2 bases and J by 6 bases, with 12 bases between them. The CDR3 contains 13 residues. Germline V gene data show CDR1 as SGHNT and CDR2 as YYREEE (reference sequence). The CDR3 DNA sequence: TGTGCCAGCAGCTTTCAGGGGAGTCGCGAGCAGTACTTC. Its translation is CASSFQGSREQYF.